This T cell receptor beta chain was recorded in a study of blood T cells in healthy people across ages. Then a second PCR, running about 6 to 12 cycles, was carried out with a sample-barcoded 5' primer and a J-beta primer mix. TCRdb re-called the 5' RACE reads through MiXCR, storing one row per CDR3 protein. The table includes about 1.1 million distinct CDR3 sequences, less than 45% detected once. The V end was cut by 6 bases, the J end by 0 bases, with 16 bases between. The CDR3 is 15 residues long. CDR1 and CDR2 from the germline V gene are DFQATT and SNEGSKA (reference sequence). The sample consisted of blood. This sequence joins TRBV20-1 and TRBJ2-3; D is uncertain. This receptor was identified in a man aged 18 to 30 in good health. CDR3 DNA sequence: TGCAGTGCCGGCGGTTTCGCCACTAGCACAGATACGCAGTATTTT. It is translated as CSAGGFATSTDTQYF.